The TCR beta chain described here comes from a study of blood T cell repertoires in COVID-19. TCRdb's copy holds only in-frame clones and misses some; the assay was immunoSEQ multiplex PCR. The data show about 250,000 clones, around 83% seen once. CDR3 length equals 16 residues. From germline, CDR1 is LGHDT and CDR2 YNNKEL (reference sequence). Trimming took off 0 bases at V and 0 bases at J, with 8 bases between the two ends. This clonotype was obtained from an elderly man with acute or convalescent COVID-19. The specimen was peripheral blood. The J gene is TRBJ2-2, the V gene TRBV3-1 (or the pseudogene TRBV3-2), with D possibly being TRBD1 (5 bases). CDR3 residues: CASSQDQTANTGELFF. In DNA, the CDR3 is TGTGCCAGCAGCCAAGATCAGACAGCGAACACCGGGGAGCTGTTTTTT.